This T cell receptor beta chain was documented in a study of shared clonotypes between healthy human individuals. Notes on this clone: Antigen: not known.

General study points: Generation probabilities were higher for clonotypes shared across all four sorted-subset donors than for unshared ones. Among donors, clonotype sharing was expected to be affected by sequencing depth.

Germline V gene data show CDR1 as SGHAT and CDR2 as FQNNGV. Unmatched junction bases numbered 3, after V lost 4 bases and J lost 4 bases. The CDR3 extends over 14 amino acids. In the authors' workflow: Filtering of immunoSEQ junctional sequences could not match full-length read filtering. Profiled with immunoSEQ multiplex PCR; TCRdb holds only in-frame clones, not every one. V and J calls plus clone size are reproduced from that table; the DNA served to infer D and trimming. Here the sample spans about 1 million clones, 75% to 80% being singletons. The chain links TRBV11-2 to TRBJ1-2, with 10 bases lining up with TRBD1. The specimen sequenced was memory CD4+ T cells from PBMCs. Subset given: CD45RA-negative fraction. The sequence was collected from a man aged 18 to 29 in good health. Some clones in this sample may be carry-over from other donors' samples. The CDR3 region has the DNA TGTGCCAGCAGCTCCCGGACAGGGGGCTATGGCTACACCTTC. It codes for CASSSRTGGYGYTF.